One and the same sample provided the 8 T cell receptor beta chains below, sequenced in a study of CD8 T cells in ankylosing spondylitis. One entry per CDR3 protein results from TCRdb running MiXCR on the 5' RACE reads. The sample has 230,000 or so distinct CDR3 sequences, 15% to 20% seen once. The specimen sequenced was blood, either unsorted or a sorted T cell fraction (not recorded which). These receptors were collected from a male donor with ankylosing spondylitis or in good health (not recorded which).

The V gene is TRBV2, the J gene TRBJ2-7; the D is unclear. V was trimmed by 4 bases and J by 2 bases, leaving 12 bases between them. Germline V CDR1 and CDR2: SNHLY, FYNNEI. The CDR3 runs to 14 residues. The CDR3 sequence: CASSVLAGAYEQYF. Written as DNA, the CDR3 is TGTGCCAGCAGTGTTTTGGCAGGTGCCTACGAGCAGTACTTC.

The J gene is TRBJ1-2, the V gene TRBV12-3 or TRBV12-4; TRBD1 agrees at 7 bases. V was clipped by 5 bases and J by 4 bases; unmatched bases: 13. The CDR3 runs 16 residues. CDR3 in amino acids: CASSGAGTVIRYGYTF. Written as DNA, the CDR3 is TGTGCCAGCAGTGGAGCCGGGACAGTCATCCGCTATGGCTACACCTTC.

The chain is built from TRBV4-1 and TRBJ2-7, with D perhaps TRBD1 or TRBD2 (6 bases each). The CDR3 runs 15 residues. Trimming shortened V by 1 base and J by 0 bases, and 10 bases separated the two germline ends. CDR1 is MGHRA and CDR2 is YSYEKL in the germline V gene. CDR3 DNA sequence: TGCGCCAGCAGCCAAGGGCCGGGGGCCTCCTACGAGCAGTACTTC. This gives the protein CASSQGPGASYEQYF.

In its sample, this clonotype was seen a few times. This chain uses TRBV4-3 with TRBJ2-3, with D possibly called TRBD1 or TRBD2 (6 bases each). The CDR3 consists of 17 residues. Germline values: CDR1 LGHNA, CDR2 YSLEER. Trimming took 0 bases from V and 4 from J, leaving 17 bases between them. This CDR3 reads CASSQDNSVRGADTQYF. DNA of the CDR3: TGCGCCAGCAGCCAAGATAATAGTGTGAGGGGGGCAGATACGCAGTATTTT.

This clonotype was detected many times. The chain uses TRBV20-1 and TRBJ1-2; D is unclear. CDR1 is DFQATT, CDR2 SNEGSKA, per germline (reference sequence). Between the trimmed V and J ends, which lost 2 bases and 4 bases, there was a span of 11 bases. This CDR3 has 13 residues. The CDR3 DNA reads TGCAGTGCTAGACCTCTAGGGCTCTATGGCTACACCTTC. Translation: CSARPLGLYGYTF.

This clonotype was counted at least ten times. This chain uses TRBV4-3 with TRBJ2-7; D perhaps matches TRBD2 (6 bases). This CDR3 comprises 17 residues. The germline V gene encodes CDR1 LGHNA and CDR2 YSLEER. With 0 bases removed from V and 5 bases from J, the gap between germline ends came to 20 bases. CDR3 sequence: CASSQEPSPGVGDEQYF. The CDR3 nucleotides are TGCGCCAGCAGCCAAGAACCCTCGCCGGGGGTGGGCGACGAGCAGTACTTC.

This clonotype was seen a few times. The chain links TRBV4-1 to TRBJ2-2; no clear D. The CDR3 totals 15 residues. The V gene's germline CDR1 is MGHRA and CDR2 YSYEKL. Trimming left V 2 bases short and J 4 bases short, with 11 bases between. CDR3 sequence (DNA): TGCGCCAGCAGCCAAACCGGTTCCAGCACCGGGGAGCTGTTTTTT. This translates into CASSQTGSSTGELFF.

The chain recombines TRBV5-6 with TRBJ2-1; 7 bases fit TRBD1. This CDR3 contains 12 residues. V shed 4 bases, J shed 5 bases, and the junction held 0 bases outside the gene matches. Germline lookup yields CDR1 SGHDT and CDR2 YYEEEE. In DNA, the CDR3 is TGTGCCAGCAGCCAGGGGGACAATGAGCAGTTCTTC. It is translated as CASSQGDNEQFF.